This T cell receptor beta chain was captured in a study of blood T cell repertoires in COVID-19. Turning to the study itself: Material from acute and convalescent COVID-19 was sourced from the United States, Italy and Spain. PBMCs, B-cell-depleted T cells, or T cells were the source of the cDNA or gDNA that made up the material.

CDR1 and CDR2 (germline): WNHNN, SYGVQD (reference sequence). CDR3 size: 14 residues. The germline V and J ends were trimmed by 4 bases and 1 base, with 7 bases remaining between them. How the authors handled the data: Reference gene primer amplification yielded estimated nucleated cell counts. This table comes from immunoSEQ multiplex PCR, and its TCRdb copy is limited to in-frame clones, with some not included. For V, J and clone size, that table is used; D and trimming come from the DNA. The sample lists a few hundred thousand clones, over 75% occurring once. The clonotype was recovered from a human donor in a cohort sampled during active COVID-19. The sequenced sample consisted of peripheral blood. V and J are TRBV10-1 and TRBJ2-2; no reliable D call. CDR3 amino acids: CASSVSLNTGELFF. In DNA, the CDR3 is TGCGCCAGCAGTGTAAGCCTGAACACCGGGGAGCTGTTTTTT.